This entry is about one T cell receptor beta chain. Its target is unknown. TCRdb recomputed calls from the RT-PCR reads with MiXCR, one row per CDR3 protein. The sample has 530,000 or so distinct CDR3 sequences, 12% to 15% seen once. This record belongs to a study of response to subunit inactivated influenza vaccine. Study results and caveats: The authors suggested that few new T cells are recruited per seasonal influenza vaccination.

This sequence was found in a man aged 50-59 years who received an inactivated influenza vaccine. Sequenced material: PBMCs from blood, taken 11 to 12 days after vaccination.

CDR3 nucleotides: TGTGCCAGCAGTTACTACCCGGGGACAGTAAGCACAGATACGCAGTATTTT. Translating gives CASSYYPGTVSTDTQYF. The genes are TRBV6-2 or TRBV6-3 and TRBJ2-3; 7 positions agree with TRBD1. V shed 1 base and J 0 bases; nucleotides not matched to a gene: 7. Germline values: CDR1 MNHEY, CDR2 SVGEGT. There are 17 residues in the CDR3.